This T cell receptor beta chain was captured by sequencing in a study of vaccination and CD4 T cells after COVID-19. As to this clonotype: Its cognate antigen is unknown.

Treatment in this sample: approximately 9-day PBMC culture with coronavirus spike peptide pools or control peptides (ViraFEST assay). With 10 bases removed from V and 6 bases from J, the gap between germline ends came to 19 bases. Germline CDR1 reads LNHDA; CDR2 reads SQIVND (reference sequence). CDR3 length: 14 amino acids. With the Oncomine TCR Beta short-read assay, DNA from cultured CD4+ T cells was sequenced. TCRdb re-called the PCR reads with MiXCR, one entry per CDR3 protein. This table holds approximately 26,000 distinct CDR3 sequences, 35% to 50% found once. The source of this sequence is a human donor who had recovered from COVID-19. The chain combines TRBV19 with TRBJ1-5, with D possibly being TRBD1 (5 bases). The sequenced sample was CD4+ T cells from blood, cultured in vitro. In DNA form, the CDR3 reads TGTGCCAATAACGAGGGACTCGAGGGTCAGCCCCAGCATTTT. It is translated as CANNEGLEGQPQHF. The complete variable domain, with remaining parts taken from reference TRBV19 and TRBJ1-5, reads DGGITQSPKYLFRKEGQNVTLSCEQNLNHDAMYWYRQDPGQGLRLIYYSQIVNDFQKGDIAEGYSVSREKKESFPLTVTSAQKNPTAFYLCANNEGLEGQPQHFGDGTRLSIL.